A selection of T cell receptor beta chains follows, all from one sample in a study of shared clonotypes between healthy human individuals. Sequencing used immunoSEQ multiplex PCR; TCRdb keeps in-frame clones, though not all of them. This repertoire shows approximately 1,000,000 clones, 60% to 85% found once; its top ten account for about 0.94%. Source material: memory CD4+ T cells from PBMCs. The receptor source for this set is a man between 18 and 29 years old in good health. Some clones in this sample may be carry-over from other donors' samples. Both conserved end residues are part of each CDR3. D genes are given only for firm matches. Where a row states a size, it is once, few, many or the class of an expanded clone; other rows omit it.

j_call clone_size v_call d_call cdr3_aa cdr3_nt
TRBJ1-4 . TRBV5-1 TRBD1 CASGTGGYANEKLFF TGCGCCAGTGGGACAGGGGGCTATGCTAATGAAAAACTGTTTTTT
TRBJ2-3 once TRBV18 . CASSPVIPSERTDTQYF TGTGCCAGCTCACCGGTTATCCCTAGCGAACGCACAGATACGCAGTATTTT
TRBJ2-2 . TRBV4-1 . CASSRGDANTGELFF TGCGCCAGCAGCCGCGGAGACGCGAACACCGGGGAGCTGTTTTTT
TRBJ1-2 . TRBV29-1 . CSVPGVSDYGYTF TGCAGCGTCCCAGGGGTATCGGACTATGGCTACACCTTC
TRBJ2-3 once TRBV4-1 TRBD2 CASSPHLFREAIADTQYF TGCGCCAGCAGCCCCCACCTATTTCGGGAGGCGATAGCAGATACGCAGTATTTT
TRBJ2-3 few TRBV4-3 TRBD2 CASSHGLAGDGTDTQYF TGCGCCAGCAGCCATGGACTAGCGGGAGACGGCACAGATACGCAGTATTTT
TRBJ2-6 . TRBV28 . CASSLSGSGANVLTF TGTGCCAGCAGTTTGTCAGGGTCTGGGGCCAACGTCCTGACTTTC
TRBJ1-2 . TRBV18 TRBD1 CASSPNTGDIYGYTF TGTGCCAGCTCACCAAATACAGGGGATATCTATGGCTACACCTTC
TRBJ1-1 . TRBV27 TRBD1 CASRLTGGGTEAFF TGTGCCAGCAGGTTAACAGGGGGGGGCACTGAAGCTTTCTTT
TRBJ2-5 . TRBV5-6 . CASSLGPRGHQYF TGTGCCAGCAGCTTGGGGCCCCGGGGACACCAGTACTTC
TRBJ1-2 . TRBV28 . CASSNTRGYTF TGTGCCAGCAGTAACACTAGGGGCTACACCTTC